The 15 T cell receptor beta chains given below trace back to one sample, sequenced in a study of T cells in women clearing cervical HPV infection. Libraries were prepared by immunoSEQ multiplex PCR; TCRdb keeps only in-frame clonotypes and omits some of them. The specimen's table records some 26,000 clones. Sample: blood buffy coat. The receptors were sampled from a woman aged 18-69 years with a cervical HPV16 infection that either progressed to CIN3+ or cleared (not recorded which).

As to this clone: The CDR3 goes on 3 residues after the read ends, and that part is filled in from the germline J gene. The chain joins TRBV7-8 to TRBJ2-7; 8 bases match TRBD2. J was trimmed by 2 bases and V by 5 bases; bases with no gene match: 5. The V gene's germline CDR1 is SGHVS and CDR2 FQNEAQ. This CDR3 region has 14 residues. CDR3 DNA (partial): TGTGCCAGCAGCATTAGCGGGGTTACCTACGAG. Amino acid sequence: CASSISGVTYE. The entire CDR3 sequence reads CASSISGVTYEQYF.

As regards this clone: The read ends 3 residues before the CDR3 terminus; that terminus is restored from the germline J gene. This sample includes further DNA sequences coding for the same CDR3. The chain employs TRBV5-1 and TRBJ1-1; TRBD1 might be the D (6 bases). The CDR3 length is 14 residues. Germline-derived CDR1 and CDR2 are SGHRS and YFSETQ. Trimming removed 4 bases from V and 1 base from J, with 11 bases in between. The CDR3 bases that were read are TGCGCCAGCAGCCCTGGGACAACGAACACTGAA. Its protein is CASSPGTTNTE. From start to end, the CDR3 is CASSPGTTNTEAFF.

In the case of this clone: The sequence runs out 3 residues before the end of the CDR3; the remainder is reconstructed from the germline J gene. This sequence joins TRBV18 and TRBJ1-2; the D gene is possibly TRBD1 (6 bases). Germline V gene sequence: CDR1 KGHSH, CDR2 LQKENI. This CDR3 spans 16 amino acids. This chain's CDR3 is CASSPSIAGGPYDYTF. CDR3 DNA, as far as it was read: TGTGCCAGCTCACCTTCCATAGCGGGGGGGCCCTACGAC.

About this clone: The CDR3 end falls 3 residues outside the read, so it is completed with the germline J gene. The V gene is TRBV5-4, the J gene TRBJ2-2, with 8 positions matching TRBD1. J gave up 7 bases and V 0 bases, and 5 bases lay outside the gene matches. CDR1 is SGHNT, CDR2 YYREEE, per germline (reference sequence). CDR3 size: 15 residues. Here the CDR3 reads CASSLGRGRDGELFF. The DNA read from the CDR3 is TGTGCCAGCAGCTTGGGCAGGGGGCGCGACGGGGAG.

CDR3 DNA (partial): TGTGCCAGCAGCGAAATTGGACAGGGTACTGAA. This translates into CASSEIGQGTE. The whole CDR3 region reads CASSEIGQGTEAFF. V gene TRBV2 combines with J gene TRBJ1-1; 8 nucleotides agree with TRBD1. The read ends 3 residues before the CDR3 terminus; that terminus is restored from the germline J gene. Trimming took 6 bases from V and 5 from J; bases not matched to a gene: 8. Germline V CDR1 and CDR2: SNHLY, FYNNEI. The CDR3 extends over 14 amino acids.

Remarks on this clone: The read ends 3 residues early relative to the CDR3; the germline J gene fills the gap. The V gene is TRBV5-4, the J gene TRBJ2-5; D is ambiguous. The CDR3 contains 13 residues. The V gene lost 0 bases and the J gene lost 2 bases, with 5 bases spanning the gap. The germline gives CDR1 SGHNT, CDR2 YYREEE (reference sequence). Incomplete CDR3 DNA: TGTGCCAGCAGCTTGGGGCAGCAAGAGACC. Encoded protein: CASSLGQQET. The whole CDR3 region reads CASSLGQQETQYF.

The part of the CDR3 DNA that was read is TGTGCCAGCAGCTACGCCCCAGGGAATCCTGAA. This sequence encodes CASSYAPGNPE. The entire CDR3 sequence reads CASSYAPGNPEAFF. V gene TRBV11-2 combines with J gene TRBJ1-1, with D maybe TRBD1 (5 bases). The read terminates 3 residues before the CDR3 end, so the remaining end is supplied by the germline J gene. Germline-derived CDR1 and CDR2 are SGHAT and FQNNGV. Trimming cost V 4 bases and J 6 bases, with 15 bases left between them. The CDR3 length is 14 residues.

Concerning this clone: The read terminates 3 residues before the CDR3 end, so the remaining end is supplied by the germline J gene. V gene TRBV6-2 or TRBV6-3 combines with J gene TRBJ1-5, with 7 nucleotides matching TRBD1. CDR1 and CDR2 from the germline V gene are MNHEY and SVGEGT. The V and J ends lost 6 bases and 0 bases, in that order; junction bases with no gene match: 11. The CDR3 is 17 amino acids. The sequenced CDR3 bases are TGTGCCAGCAGGACAAACAGGGGAGATTATAGCAATCAGCCC. Translation gives CASRTNRGDYSNQP. The CDR3 as a whole reads CASRTNRGDYSNQPQHF.

In regard to this clone: The read terminates 3 residues before the CDR3 end, so the remaining end is supplied by the germline J gene. The J gene is TRBJ1-3, the V gene TRBV7-2; a possible D gene is TRBD1 (6 bases). The CDR3 sequence is 13 residues long. With 7 bases removed from V and 2 bases from J, the gap between germline ends came to 9 bases. Germline-derived CDR1 and CDR2 are SGHTA and FQGNSA. The CDR3 sequence: CASMGQTGNTIYF. The covered CDR3 bases are TGTGCCAGCATGGGACAAACTGGAAACACC.

With regard to this clone: Read data end 3 residues before the CDR3 end; the end is taken from the germline J gene. The same CDR3 arises from other DNA sequences in this sample as well. The V gene is TRBV7-2, the J gene TRBJ2-7; perhaps D is TRBD1 or TRBD2 (5 bases each). The CDR3 length is 15 residues. V shed 1 base and J shed 0 bases, with 10 bases lying between them. In germline, CDR1 is SGHTA, CDR2 FQGNSA. The CDR3 sequence: CASSLGPGSSYEQYF. CDR3 DNA, as far as it was read: TGTGCCAGCAGCTTAGGGCCAGGGAGCTCCTACGAG.

A note on this clone: The CDR3 goes on 3 residues after the read ends, and that part is filled in from the germline J gene. V is TRBV7-2 and J is TRBJ1-1, with TRBD1 matching over 7 bases. Germline V gives CDR1 SGHTA, CDR2 FQGNSA. The CDR3 contains 13 residues. The CDR3 bases that were read are TGTGCCAGCAGCTCGGACAGGCAAGAGACC. Amino acids: CASSSDRQET. The entire CDR3 is CASSSDRQETAFF.

This CDR3 is CASIRGSNYNEQFF. The part of the CDR3 DNA that was read is TGTGCCAGCATCCGGGGGTCTAACTACAATGAG. V gene TRBV6-2 or TRBV6-3 combines with J gene TRBJ2-1; D might be TRBD2 (6 bases). Read data end 3 residues before the CDR3 end; the end is taken from the germline J gene. This CDR3 region has 14 residues. CDR1 and CDR2 from the germline V gene are MNHEY and SVGEGT. Trimming pared 7 bases from V and 3 bases from J, leaving 13 bases between.

About this clone itself: The read terminates 3 residues before the CDR3 end, so the remaining end is supplied by the germline J gene. This chain connects TRBV5-6 to TRBJ2-1, with TRBD2 matching 9 bases. Looked up from germline, CDR1 is SGHDT and CDR2 is YYEEEE. Unmatched junction bases numbered 4, after V lost 3 bases and J lost 3 bases. This CDR3 has 15 amino acids. CDR3 region: CASSSSGDYYNEQFF. The covered CDR3 bases are TGTGCCAGCAGCTCTAGCGGGGATTACTACAATGAG.

Worth noting for this clone: The observed sequence ends 3 residues before the CDR3 terminus, with the missing tail filled in from the germline J gene. The chain uses TRBV13 and TRBJ2-7; a possible D gene is TRBD2 (5 bases). Trimming shortened V by 3 bases and J by 4 bases, and 16 bases separated the two germline ends. Germline CDR1 and CDR2: PRHDT and FYEKMQ (reference sequence). The CDR3 extends over 15 amino acids. The CDR3 sequence: CASSFRDIGVYEQYF. Incomplete CDR3 DNA: TGTGCCAGCAGCTTTCGTGACATCGGGGTTTACGAG. Full variable domain (missing parts from reference TRBV13 and TRBJ2-7): AAGVIQSPRHLIKEKRETATLKCYPIPRHDTVYWYQQGPGQDPQFLISFYEKMQSDKGSIPDRFSAQQFSDYHSELNMSSLELGDSALYFCASSFRDIGVYEQYFGPGTRLTVT.

As concerns this clone: The sequenced fragment ends 3 residues before the CDR3 boundary, so the rest is inferred from the germline J gene. The chain has TRBV29-1 and TRBJ2-2, with D possibly TRBD1 on 6 matching bases. The CDR3 has 14 residues. V shed 3 bases and J shed 3 bases, with 11 bases lying between them. In germline, CDR1 is SQVTM, CDR2 ANQGSEA. This CDR3 reads CSVDRAGDTGELFF. The CDR3 DNA, read in part, is TGCAGCGTTGATAGGGCAGGGGACACCGGGGAG.